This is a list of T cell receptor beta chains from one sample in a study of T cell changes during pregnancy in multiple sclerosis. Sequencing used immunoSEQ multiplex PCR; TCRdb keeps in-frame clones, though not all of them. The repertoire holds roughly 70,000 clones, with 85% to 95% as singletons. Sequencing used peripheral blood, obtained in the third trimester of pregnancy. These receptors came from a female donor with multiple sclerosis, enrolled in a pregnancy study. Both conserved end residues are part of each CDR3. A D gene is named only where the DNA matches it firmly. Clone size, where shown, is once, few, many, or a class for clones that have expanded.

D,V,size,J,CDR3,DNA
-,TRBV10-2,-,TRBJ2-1,CAARRYNEQFF,TGCGCCGCCAGGCGTTACAATGAGCAGTTCTTC
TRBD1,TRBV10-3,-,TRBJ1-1,CAIRTGQGTTEAFF,TGTGCCATCAGAACCGGACAGGGTACCACTGAAGCTTTCTTT
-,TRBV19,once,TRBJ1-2,CASSKQGLLNYGYTF,TGTGCCAGTAGTAAACAGGGTCTCCTGAACTATGGCTACACCTTC
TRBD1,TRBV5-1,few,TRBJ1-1,CASSLDWGRQGVAFF,TGCGCCAGCAGCTTGGATTGGGGTAGACAGGGTGTAGCTTTCTTT
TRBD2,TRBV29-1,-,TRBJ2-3,CSAERDTDTQYF,TGCAGCGCCGAGCGGGACACAGATACGCAGTATTTT
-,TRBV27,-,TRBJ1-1,CASSLSPGMNTEAFF,TGTGCCAGCAGTTTATCTCCGGGGATGAACACTGAAGCTTTCTTT
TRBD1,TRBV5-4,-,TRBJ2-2,CASSSGQGKTGELFF,TGTGCCAGCAGCTCCGGACAGGGTAAGACCGGGGAGCTGTTTTTT
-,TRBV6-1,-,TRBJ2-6,CASRDSPGANVLTF,TGTGCCAGCAGGGACAGTCCTGGGGCCAACGTCCTGACTTTC
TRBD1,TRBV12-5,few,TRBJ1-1,CASAPWTGGMRSEAFF,TGTGCTAGTGCACCCTGGACAGGGGGCATGAGGTCTGAAGCTTTCTTT
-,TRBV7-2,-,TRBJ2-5,CASSLGLQETQYF,TGTGCCAGCAGCTTAGGACTACAAGAGACCCAGTACTTC
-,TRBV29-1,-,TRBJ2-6,CSVVPIPGANVLTF,TGCAGCGTTGTCCCCATTCCTGGGGCCAACGTCCTGACTTTC
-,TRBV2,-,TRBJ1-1,CASSPRGNTEAFF,TGTGCCAGCTCCCCCCGGGGGAACACTGAAGCTTTCTTT
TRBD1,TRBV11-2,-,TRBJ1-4,CASSLVRDRLDEKLFF,TGTGCCAGCAGCTTAGTCCGGGACAGGTTGGACGAAAAACTGTTTTTT
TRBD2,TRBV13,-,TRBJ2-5,CASSFSGLPGLAGETQYF,TGTGCCAGCAGCTTTAGTGGTCTTCCGGGACTAGCGGGAGAGACCCAGTACTTC
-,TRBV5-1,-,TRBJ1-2,CASSLPGEHYGYTF,TGCGCCAGCAGCTTGCCAGGGGAGCACTATGGCTACACCTTC
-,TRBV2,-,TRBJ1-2,CASRQTSNYGYTF,TGTGCCAGCAGACAGACAAGTAACTATGGCTACACCTTC